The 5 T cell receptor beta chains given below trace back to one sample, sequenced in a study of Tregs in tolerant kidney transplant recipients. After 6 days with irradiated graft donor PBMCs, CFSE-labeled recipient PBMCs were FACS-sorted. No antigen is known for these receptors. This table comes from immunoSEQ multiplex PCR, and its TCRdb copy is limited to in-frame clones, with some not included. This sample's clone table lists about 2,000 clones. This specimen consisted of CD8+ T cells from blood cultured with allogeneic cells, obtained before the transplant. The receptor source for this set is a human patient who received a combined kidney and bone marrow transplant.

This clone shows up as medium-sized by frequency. CDR3 region: CASLGGEGGTDTQYF. The sequenced part of the CDR3 DNA is TGTGCCAGCCTGGGGGGGGAAGGAGGCACAGATACG. The chain joins TRBV12-3 or TRBV12-4 to TRBJ2-3, with 7 bases lining up with TRBD2. The read ends 3 residues shy of where the CDR3 ends; the end is completed using the germline J gene. The CDR3 covers 15 residues. J gave up 1 base and V 8 bases, and 9 bases lay outside the gene matches.

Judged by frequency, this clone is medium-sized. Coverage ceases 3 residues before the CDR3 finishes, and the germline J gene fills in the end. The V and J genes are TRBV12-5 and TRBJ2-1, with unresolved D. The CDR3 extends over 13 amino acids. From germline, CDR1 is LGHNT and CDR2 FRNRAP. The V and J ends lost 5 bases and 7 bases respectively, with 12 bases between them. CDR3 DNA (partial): TGTGCTAGTGGTCCCTATTTAGGGAATGAG. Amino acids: CASGPYLGNE. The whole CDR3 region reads CASGPYLGNEQFF.

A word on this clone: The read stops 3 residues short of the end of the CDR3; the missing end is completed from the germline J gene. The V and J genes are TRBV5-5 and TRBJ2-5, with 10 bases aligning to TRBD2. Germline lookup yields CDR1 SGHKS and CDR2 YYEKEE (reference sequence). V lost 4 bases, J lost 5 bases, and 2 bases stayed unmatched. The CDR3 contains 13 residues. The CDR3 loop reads CASSTGLAETQYF. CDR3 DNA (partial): TGTGCCAGCAGCACGGGACTAGCGGAGACC.

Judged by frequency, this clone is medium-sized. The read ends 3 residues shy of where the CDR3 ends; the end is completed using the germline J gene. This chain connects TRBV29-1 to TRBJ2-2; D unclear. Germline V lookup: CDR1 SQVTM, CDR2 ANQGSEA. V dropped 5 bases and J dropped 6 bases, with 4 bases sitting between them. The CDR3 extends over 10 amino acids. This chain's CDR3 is CSVSSGELFF. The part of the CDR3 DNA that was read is TGCAGCGTTAGCTCCGGGGAG.

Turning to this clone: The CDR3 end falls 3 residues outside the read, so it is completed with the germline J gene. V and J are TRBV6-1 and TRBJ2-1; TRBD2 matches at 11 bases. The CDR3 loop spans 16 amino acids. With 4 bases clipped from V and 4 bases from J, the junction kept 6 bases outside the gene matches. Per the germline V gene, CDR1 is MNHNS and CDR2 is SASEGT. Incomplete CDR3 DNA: TGTGCCAGCAGTGCACTACTAGCGGGGGTTTACAATGAG. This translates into CASSALLAGVYNE. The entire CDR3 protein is CASSALLAGVYNEQFF.